This T cell receptor beta chain was captured by sequencing in a study of blood T cell repertoires in COVID-19. Study summary: The cDNA or gDNA used as material had been derived from T cells, B-cell-depleted T cells, or PBMCs.

Participant ages covered roughly 18 to 90 years across about two dozen US areas. Authors' processing steps: It was from reference gene primer amplification that nucleated cell counts were estimated. This table comes from immunoSEQ multiplex PCR, and its TCRdb copy is limited to in-frame clones, with some not included. That table gives V, J and clone size, and the DNA gave D and trimming. Of about 270,000 clones listed, approximately 90% are singletons. CDR1 is MGHRA and CDR2 is YSYEKL in the germline V gene. The CDR3 spans 16 residues. The junction had 4 bases not matched to a gene; V was cut back by 6 bases and J by 1 base.

The material sequenced was PBMCs or T cells enriched from blood (not recorded which). This clonotype was sampled from a man aged 35 to 55 who had been exposed to COVID-19. The V and J genes are TRBV4-1 and TRBJ2-1, with 12 bases aligning to TRBD2. DNA for the CDR3: TGCGCCAGCAGAATCGGACTAGCGGGGTCCTACAATGAGCAGTTCTTC. Encoded protein: CASRIGLAGSYNEQFF.